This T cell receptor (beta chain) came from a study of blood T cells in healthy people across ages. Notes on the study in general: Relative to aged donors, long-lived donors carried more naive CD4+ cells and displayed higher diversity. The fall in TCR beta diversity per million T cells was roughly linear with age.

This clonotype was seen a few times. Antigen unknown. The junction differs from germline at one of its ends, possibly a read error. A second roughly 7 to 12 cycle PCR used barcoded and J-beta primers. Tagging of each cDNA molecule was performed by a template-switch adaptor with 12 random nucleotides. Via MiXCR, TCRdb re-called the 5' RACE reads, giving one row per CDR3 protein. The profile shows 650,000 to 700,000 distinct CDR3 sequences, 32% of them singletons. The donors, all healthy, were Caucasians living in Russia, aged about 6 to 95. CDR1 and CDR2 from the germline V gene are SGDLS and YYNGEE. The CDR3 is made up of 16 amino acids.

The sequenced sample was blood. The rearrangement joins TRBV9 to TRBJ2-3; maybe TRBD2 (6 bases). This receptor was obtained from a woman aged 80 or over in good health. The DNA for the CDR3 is TGTGCCAGCGGCGTAGTTGCGGGACGAGTCACAGATACGCAGTATTTT. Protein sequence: CASGVVAGRVTDTQYF.